One and the same sample provided the 21 T cell receptor beta chains below, sequenced in a study of blood T cell repertoires in COVID-19 (dated by TCRdb to the early 2020s). Library creation used the immunoSEQ multiplex PCR assay. Imported from immuneACCESS, the table was reduced by TCRdb to in-frame sequences with V and J called. These copies leave out some clones; in studies compared against another copy, an unresolved V gene accounts for under half, and the cause of the remainder is not known. The table for this sample lists 250,000 to 350,000 clones; about nine tenths of them were counted only once. The ten largest clones take up around 1.1% of the sample. Sequencing used PBMCs or T cells enriched from blood (not recorded which). Receptors were obtained from a woman aged 25 to 39 who had recovered from COVID-19.

The chain combines TRBV27 with TRBJ2-7; 8 nucleotides line up with TRBD2. Germline V gene sequence: CDR1 MNHEY, CDR2 SMNVEV (reference sequence). V was pared by 7 bases and J by 3 bases, with 11 bases of the junction left unmatched. The CDR3 is 15 amino acids. CDR3 amino acids: CASTLQAGVGYEQYF. In DNA form, the CDR3 reads TGTGCCAGCACCCTACAAGCGGGAGTCGGCTACGAGCAGTACTTC.

The CDR3, as DNA: TGTGCCAGCAGGCAGACAGGGGCAACAGATACGCAGTATTTT. Encoded protein: CASRQTGATDTQYF. The chain uses TRBV6-5 and TRBJ2-3, with 8 positions matching TRBD1. The junction had 5 bases not matched to a gene; V was cut back by 6 bases and J by 3 bases. CDR1 is MNHEY, CDR2 SVGAGI, per germline. The CDR3 covers 14 residues.

In this sample, this clone turned up a few times. This chain links TRBV12-5 with TRBJ1-1, with TRBD1 as a possible D gene (5 bases). The CDR3 is 13 amino acids. Trimming left V 6 bases short and J 2 bases short, with 10 bases between. The germline V gene encodes CDR1 LGHNT and CDR2 FRNRAP. CDR3 coding DNA: TGTGCTAGTGGCACGACAGCTAACACTGAAGCTTTCTTT. It codes for CASGTTANTEAFF. Full variable domain (missing parts from reference TRBV12-5 and TRBJ1-1): DARVTQTPRHKVTEMGQEVTMRCQPILGHNTVFWYRQTMMQGLELLAYFRNRAPLDDSGMPKDRFSAEMPDATLATLKIQPSEPRDSAVYFCASGTTANTEAFFGQGTRLTVV.

The CDR3 DNA reads TGTGCCAGCAGCCCGGACTTAAGGGAGACCCAGTACTTC. This translates into CASSPDLRETQYF. The chain uses TRBV7-3 and TRBJ2-5; tentatively, D is TRBD2 (5 bases). Trimming took off 5 bases at V and 5 bases at J, with 12 bases between the two ends. The CDR3 totals 13 residues. From germline, CDR1 is SGHTA and CDR2 FQGTGA.

J is TRBJ1-6 and V is TRBV28; D not resolved. Germline V CDR1 and CDR2: MDHEN, SYDVKM. There are 15 residues in the CDR3. V lost 3 bases and J 0 bases, leaving 6 bases between the germline ends. CDR3 sequence reads: CASSLGSSYNSPLHF. CDR3 coding DNA: TGTGCCAGCAGTTTGGGGAGCTCCTATAATTCACCCCTCCACTTT.

The chain combines TRBV7-2 with TRBJ2-7; 7 bases align to TRBD2. Germline assignment: CDR1 SGHTA and CDR2 FQGNSA. The V gene end was trimmed by 0 bases and the J gene end by 3 bases; junction bases not matched to a gene: 2. The CDR3 runs to 14 residues. The CDR3 loop is CASSLAGGDYEQYF. The DNA of the CDR3 is TGTGCCAGCAGCTTAGCGGGAGGGGACTACGAGCAGTACTTC. Full variable domain (rest looked up from reference TRBV7-2 and TRBJ2-7): GAGVSQSPSNKVTEKGKDVELRCDPISGHTALYWYRQSLGQGLEFLIYFQGNSAPDKSGLPSDRFSAERTGGSVSTLTIQRTQQEDSAVYLCASSLAGGDYEQYFGPGTRLTVT.

The rearrangement links TRBV5-4 to TRBJ2-2; D ambiguous. Trimming pared 2 bases from V and 4 bases from J, leaving 9 bases between. The CDR3 loop spans 14 amino acids. Germline V CDR1 and CDR2: SGHNT, YYREEE (reference sequence). CDR3 nucleotide sequence: TGTGCCAGCAGCTTTACAACCCTCACCGGGGAGCTGTTTTTT. Translated: CASSFTTLTGELFF.

The table lists this clone with a count of one. The CDR3 loop reads CASRGGTSGRAYEQYF. The CDR3 DNA sequence: TGTGCCAGCAGGGGAGGGACTAGCGGGAGGGCCTACGAGCAGTACTTC. The chain is built from TRBV28 and TRBJ2-7; TRBD2 aligns across 16 bases. CDR1 and CDR2 from the germline V gene are MDHEN and SYDVKM. The ends lost 6 bases at V and 2 bases at J; junction bases unmatched: 4. The CDR3 has 16 amino acids.

The chain recombines TRBV28 with TRBJ1-5; weak D call: TRBD1 (6 bases). V lost 8 bases, J lost 3 bases, and 20 bases lay in between. Germline V gives CDR1 MDHEN, CDR2 SYDVKM. This CDR3 has 16 residues. The CDR3 here is CASRSGGAGPNQPQHF. In nucleotides, the CDR3 is TGTGCCAGCCGGTCGGGGGGGGCGGGCCCCAATCAGCCCCAGCATTTT.

The J gene is TRBJ1-3, the V gene TRBV18; 11 bases align to TRBD1. The CDR3 covers 17 residues. J was trimmed by 3 bases and V by 2 bases; bases with no gene match: 6. Germline loops: CDR1 KGHSH, CDR2 LQKENI. DNA for the CDR3: TGTGCCAGCTCACCAGCGGGACAGGGGGGACGTGGAAACACCATATATTTT. Its protein is CASSPAGQGGRGNTIYF.

V and J are TRBV19 and TRBJ2-2; 10 nucleotides align to TRBD2. J was trimmed by 4 bases and V by 7 bases; bases with no gene match: 9. The length of the CDR3 is 16 residues. The V gene's germline CDR1 is LNHDA and CDR2 SQIVND (reference sequence). This CDR3 is CASMILAGDITGELFF. DNA for the CDR3: TGTGCCAGTATGATCCTAGCGGGAGACATCACCGGGGAGCTGTTTTTT. Looking up the rest from reference TRBV19 and TRBJ2-2 gives the full variable domain: DGGITQSPKYLFRKEGQNVTLSCEQNLNHDAMYWYRQDPGQGLRLIYYSQIVNDFQKGDIAEGYSVSREKKESFPLTVTSAQKNPTAFYLCASMILAGDITGELFFGEGSRLTVL.

V and J are TRBV6-6 and TRBJ1-4; 9 bases are a match to TRBD1. CDR3 length: 15 residues. Germline V lookup: CDR1 MNHNY, CDR2 SVGAGI (reference sequence). J lost 8 bases, V lost 5 bases, and 9 bases had no gene match. CDR3 loop: CASSQQGALGEKLFF. As DNA, the CDR3 is TGTGCCAGCAGTCAACAGGGGGCACTTGGGGAAAAACTGTTTTTT.

This chain joins TRBV3-1 (or the pseudogene TRBV3-2) and TRBJ1-3; D remains ambiguous. V dropped 1 base and J dropped 0 bases, with 7 bases sitting between them. Germline CDR1 LGHDT, CDR2 YNNKEL (reference sequence). The CDR3 contains 15 residues. Here the CDR3 DNA reads TGTGCCAGCAGCCAAGTCATGAGCTCTGGAAACACCATATATTTT. The encoded protein is CASSQVMSSGNTIYF.

The chain combines TRBV28 with TRBJ2-3, with 7 bases identical to TRBD2. The V segment lost 3 bases and the J segment 2 bases; nucleotides outside the gene matches: 8. The CDR3 runs 16 residues. Germline-derived CDR1 and CDR2 are MDHEN and SYDVKM. This chain's CDR3 is CASSLGDYPNTDTQYF. The CDR3 DNA reads as TGTGCCAGCAGTTTGGGGGACTACCCAAACACAGATACGCAGTATTTT.

This chain links TRBV2 with TRBJ1-5, with D hard to call. Germline CDR1 reads SNHLY; CDR2 reads FYNNEI. V lost 3 bases and J lost 5, with 14 bases in between. This CDR3 contains 15 residues. CDR3 sequence reads: CASSDVGSEHQPQHF. DNA for the CDR3: TGTGCCAGCAGTGACGTAGGAAGCGAGCATCAGCCCCAGCATTTT.

The chain couples TRBV7-2 to TRBJ2-3; 12 nucleotides agree with TRBD2. From germline, CDR1 is SGHTA and CDR2 FQGNSA. With 5 bases clipped from V and 5 bases from J, the junction kept 5 bases outside the gene matches. The CDR3 is made up of 15 amino acids. The CDR3 nucleotides read TGTGCCAGCAGCCCTCCGGGACTAGCGGGAGATACGCAGTATTTT. Protein sequence: CASSPPGLAGDTQYF.

The gene calls are TRBV5-1 and TRBJ2-1, with 10 bases fitting TRBD1. The V gene end was trimmed by 0 bases and the J gene end by 0 bases; junction bases not matched to a gene: 0. Germline assignment: CDR1 SGHRS and CDR2 YFSETQ. This CDR3 has 16 residues. In nucleotides, the CDR3 is TGCGCCAGCAGCTTGGGGACAGGGGGCTCCTACAATGAGCAGTTCTTC. This encodes CASSLGTGGSYNEQFF.

The chain recombines TRBV10-3 with TRBJ2-3; the match to TRBD1 covers 10 bases. CDR1 ENHRY and CDR2 SYGVKD come from the germline V gene. The CDR3 has 15 amino acids. J lost 3 bases, V lost 6 bases, and 6 bases had no gene match. The CDR3 DNA reads as TGTGCCATCAGCGAGGGGGACAGGGGTACAGATACGCAGTATTTT. Amino acids: CAISEGDRGTDTQYF.

This chain connects TRBV2 to TRBJ2-7; D might be TRBD2 (6 bases). The V gene's germline CDR1 is SNHLY and CDR2 FYNNEI. V lost 7 bases to trimming and J lost 7 bases, with 20 bases between them. This CDR3 is 14 amino acids long. This CDR3 reads CASIRDSFSEEQYF. The CDR3 nucleotides read TGTGCCAGCATCCGGGACTCGTTCTCGGAAGAGCAGTACTTC.

The CDR3 sequence is CASRPTDSYNSPLHF. The CDR3, as DNA: TGTGCCAGCAGACCAACAGACTCCTATAATTCACCCCTCCACTTT. The V gene is TRBV2, the J gene TRBJ1-6, with unresolved D. Trimming removed 6 bases from V and 0 bases from J, with 9 bases in between. The CDR3 sequence is 15 residues long. Germline assignment: CDR1 SNHLY and CDR2 FYNNEI.

This clone showed up just once. The gene calls are TRBV7-9 and TRBJ2-2; TRBD1 matches 8 bases. This CDR3 contains 14 residues. The V gene end was trimmed by 5 bases and the J gene end by 4 bases; junction bases not matched to a gene: 3. Germline CDR1 reads SEHNR; CDR2 reads FQNEAQ (reference sequence). CDR3 in DNA: TGTGCCAGCAGCGGACAGGGAACCACCGGGGAGCTGTTTTTT. It specifies CASSGQGTTGELFF.